This entry lists 20 T cell receptor beta chains sequenced from one sample in a study of spatial heterogeneity in lung cancer. Time point defined: sample taken at primary tumor resection. Their specific antigens are unknown. One entry per CDR3 protein results from TCRdb running MiXCR on the 5' RACE reads. The data hold about 9,800 distinct CDR3 sequences, with more than 5% observed a single time. Study-wide results and caveats: Within tumors, counts of expanded alpha and beta TCRs tracked tumor mutation counts.

Source: lung tumor tissue, taken at surgery. These receptors came from a male donor with early-stage non-small cell lung cancer.

This clonotype was detected ten times or more. J is TRBJ2-3 and V is TRBV5-4; D may match TRBD1 or TRBD2 (5 bases each). Trimming cost V 2 bases and J 6 bases, with 16 bases left between them. Germline lookup yields CDR1 SGHNT and CDR2 YYREEE (reference sequence). The CDR3 has 15 amino acids. CDR3 region: CASSLSQGEGDTQYF. The DNA for the CDR3 is TGTGCCAGCAGCTTATCGCAGGGTGAGGGGGATACGCAGTATTTT.

This clonotype appeared many times. The rearrangement joins TRBV25-1 to TRBJ2-3, with D perhaps matching TRBD1 or TRBD2 (5 bases each). The V end lost 6 bases, the J end lost 2 bases, and 15 bases lay between the germline ends. CDR3 length: 15 residues. Germline assignment: CDR1 MGHDK and CDR2 SYGVNS. CDR3 coding DNA: TGTGCCAGCAGAAAAACCGGGGCCAACACAGATACGCAGTATTTT. Protein sequence: CASRKTGANTDTQYF.

At least ten counts were recorded for this clonotype. V and J are TRBV27 and TRBJ1-5; the D gene is possibly TRBD1 (5 bases). This CDR3 is built from 16 residues. Trimming removed 2 bases from V and 1 base from J, with 12 bases in between. The germline CDR1 and CDR2 sequences are MNHEY and SMNVEV (reference sequence). CDR3 sequence reads: CASSLTRGGSNQPQHF. CDR3 nucleotide sequence: TGTGCCAGCAGTTTAACTCGTGGGGGGAGCAATCAGCCCCAGCATTTT.

This clonotype was seen at least ten times. J is TRBJ2-7 and V is TRBV7-3, with 8 bases fitting TRBD2. CDR3 size: 14 residues. Germline CDR1 and CDR2: SGHTA and FQGTGA. Trimming at V came to 2 bases and at J to 7 bases, leaving 7 bases not matched to a gene. Here the CDR3 DNA reads TGTGCCAGCAGCTTAGGAGCGGGAGTGGAGGAGCAGTACTTC. Translated, it gives CASSLGAGVEEQYF.

This clonotype is labeled as medium-sized. This chain uses TRBV27 with TRBJ1-1; TRBD1 matches at 11 bases. The trim removed 5 bases at V and 2 bases at J, leaving 10 bases unmatched. Germline V gene data show CDR1 as MNHEY and CDR2 as SMNVEV (reference sequence). CDR3 length: 17 amino acids. CDR3 bases: TGTGCCAGCAGTAAACGGACAGGGGGCATATTAAACACTGAAGCTTTCTTT. Translating gives CASSKRTGGILNTEAFF.

This clonotype was counted ten times or more. The V and J genes are TRBV5-6 and TRBJ2-1, with a weak D call TRBD2 (5 bases). Per germline, CDR1 SGHDT and CDR2 YYEEEE. This CDR3 has 15 amino acids. V was pared by 6 bases and J by 2 bases, with 15 bases between. The CDR3 nucleotides are TGTGCCAGCATCCTTCGGGGAAGTGCCTACAATGAGCAGTTCTTC. Its protein is CASILRGSAYNEQFF.

In this sample, this clonotype turned up many times. The rearrangement uses TRBV7-8 and TRBJ2-7; a weak D match, TRBD1 (7 bases). Germline V lookup: CDR1 SGHVS, CDR2 FQNEAQ. This CDR3 contains 15 residues. Trimming stripped 4 bases from V and 3 bases from J, with 16 bases between. CDR3 nucleotide sequence: TGTGCCAGCAGCTCAAAGGCCAGGGGGGTCTACGAGCAGTACGTC. This encodes CASSSKARGVYEQYV.

This clonotype was detected ten times or more. The V call is TRBV14, the J call TRBJ1-6; D is ambiguous. CDR3 length: 13 residues. The V and J ends lost 6 bases and 10 bases respectively, with 13 bases between them. CDR1 and CDR2 from the germline V gene are SGHDN and FVKESK. CDR3 bases: TGTGCCAGCAGTCGGGGATTAACCTCACCCCTCCACTTT. Its protein is CASSRGLTSPLHF.

This clonotype was recorded at least ten times. The rearrangement uses TRBV27 and TRBJ1-5, with TRBD1 identical over 9 bases. Germline CDR1 reads MNHEY; CDR2 reads SMNVEV (reference sequence). V lost 4 bases, J lost 7 bases, and 8 bases stayed unmatched. The CDR3 covers 15 residues. The CDR3 DNA is TGTGCCAGCAGTTCCGACAGGGGGATTTTCCAGCCCCAGCATTTT. Amino acid sequence: CASSSDRGIFQPQHF.

There are many counts of this clonotype. V usage is TRBV20-1 and J usage is TRBJ2-7; 7 bases line up with TRBD2. Trimming cost V 0 bases and J 4 bases; bases outside gene matches: 12. The CDR3 consists of 16 residues. Germline CDR1 is DFQATT and CDR2 is SNEGSKA (reference sequence). The CDR3 loop is CSARDVAGRGIYEQYF. The CDR3 DNA reads TGCAGTGCTAGAGATGTAGCGGGCCGGGGAATTTACGAGCAGTACTTC.

This clonotype has ten or more counts. The genes are TRBV6-5 and TRBJ2-2, with unresolved D. Per germline, CDR1 MNHEY and CDR2 SVGAGI. Trimming removed 2 bases at V and 3 bases at J, with 7 bases between. This CDR3 is 14 amino acids long. The chain's CDR3 is CASSYNRYTGELFF. The CDR3 region has the DNA TGTGCCAGCAGTTACAACAGATACACCGGGGAGCTGTTTTTT.

This clonotype has at least ten counts. The chain combines TRBV7-9 with TRBJ2-2, with TRBD2 identical over 8 bases. Germline CDR1 SEHNR, CDR2 FQNEAQ (reference sequence). The J segment lost 4 bases and the V segment lost 5 bases, leaving 12 bases of the junction unmatched. The CDR3 runs 17 residues. The CDR3 DNA is TGTGCCAGCAGCCAGCTGAGGGGACTAGTAGGCACCGGGGAGCTGTTTTTT. This encodes CASSQLRGLVGTGELFF.

This clonotype came up many times. The CDR3 is CASSDGDPGEQFF. As DNA, the CDR3 is TGTGCCAGCAGTGATGGGGACCCAGGGGAGCAGTTCTTC. V usage is TRBV2 and J usage is TRBJ2-1, with D perhaps matching TRBD1 or TRBD2 (5 bases each). V gave up 3 bases and J gave up 10 bases, with 13 bases separating them. The CDR3 runs to 13 residues. CDR1 and CDR2 from the germline V gene are SNHLY and FYNNEI.

This clonotype was detected many times. The rearrangement joins TRBV10-3 to TRBJ1-1; D unresolved. Germline assignment: CDR1 ENHRY and CDR2 SYGVKD. The CDR3 contains 13 residues. Deletions cut 10 bases from V and 0 bases from J, with 12 bases between. The CDR3 is CATRRVLNTEAFF. In DNA, the CDR3 is TGTGCCACCCGGCGCGTGTTGAACACTGAAGCTTTCTTT.

This clonotype is a singleton in its sample. Its ends do not fully match the called genes, so a read error is possible. The chain employs TRBV7-9 and TRBJ2-3, with D uncertain. Germline assignment: CDR1 SEHNR and CDR2 FQNEAQ (reference sequence). This CDR3 has 13 amino acids. The CDR3 sequence: CASSLTSTDTRYF. CDR3 in DNA: TGTGCCAGTAGCTTAACCAGCACAGATACGCGGTATTTT.

Ten or more counts support this clonotype. This chain links TRBV5-1 with TRBJ2-3, with a tentative D call TRBD1 (6 bases). V was clipped by 5 bases and J by 2 bases, with 12 bases between them. The germline V gene encodes CDR1 SGHRS and CDR2 YFSETQ. The CDR3 is made up of 14 amino acids. The CDR3 DNA is TGCGCCAGCAGACCGGACAGATCCACAGATACGCAGTATTTT. It codes for CASRPDRSTDTQYF.

By share of the sample, this clonotype is medium-sized. This chain connects TRBV28 to TRBJ2-5; TRBD1 aligns across 7 bases. The CDR3 extends over 14 amino acids. CDR1 is MDHEN, CDR2 SYDVKM, per germline. The J segment lost 5 bases and the V segment lost 5 bases, leaving 8 bases of the junction unmatched. The CDR3 DNA follows: TGTGCCAGCAGTACTGGGACAGCGAGCGAGACCCAGTACTTC. Translation: CASSTGTASETQYF.

This clonotype was counted many times. This chain links TRBV20-1 with TRBJ1-4; 7 bases fit TRBD1. Losses at the gene ends were 2 bases for V and 3 bases for J; bases not matched to a gene: 3. Germline CDR1 and CDR2: DFQATT and SNEGSKA (reference sequence). This CDR3 comprises 14 residues. CDR3 amino acids: CSARRTGANEKLFF. The CDR3 DNA follows: TGCAGTGCTAGACGGACAGGAGCTAATGAAAAACTGTTTTTT.

This clonotype showed up many times. The chain employs TRBV12-3 or TRBV12-4 and TRBJ1-2; 7 nucleotides align to TRBD1. Trimming removed 3 bases from V and 2 bases from J; junction bases left unmatched: 3. This CDR3 contains 14 residues. DNA for the CDR3: TGTGCCAGCAGTTTCAGGGGGACCAACTATGGCTACACCTTC. Residues: CASSFRGTNYGYTF.

This clonotype was seen many times. This chain uses TRBV10-3 with TRBJ1-5, with 7 bases lining up with TRBD1. Germline V gene lookup returns CDR1 ENHRY and CDR2 SYGVKD. V shed 2 bases, J shed 3 bases, and the junction held 1 base outside the gene matches. The CDR3 runs to 14 residues. The DNA for the CDR3 is TGTGCCATCAGTGAGGACAGGGTCAATCAGCCCCAGCATTTT. Encoded protein: CAISEDRVNQPQHF.